This record looks at one T cell receptor beta chain sequence and its context. This sample was included in a study of preoperative IRX-2 immunotherapy in early breast cancer. Using immunoSEQ multiplex PCR, the repertoire was profiled, and TCRdb retains in-frame clones only, with some absent. The repertoire holds roughly 34,000 clones, with roughly 86% as singletons. The treatment denotes: preoperative locoregional IRX-2 cytokine immunotherapy. Preoperative locoregional IRX-2 cytokine immunotherapy was tested in the phase Ib source study. CDR3 length equals 12 residues. The junction had 3 bases not matched to a gene; V was cut back by 7 bases and J by 3 bases. Germline CDR1 and CDR2: MNHGY and SAAAGT.

This sequence originates from a human donor with breast cancer. The chain combines TRBV6-8 with TRBJ2-7, with 7 bases matching TRBD1. This specimen was tumor tissue, taken after IRX-2 immunotherapy. The CDR3 DNA is TGTGCCAGCAAGGGACAGTACTACGAGCAGTACTTC. Translation gives CASKGQYYEQYF.